This TCR beta chain was retrieved from a study of T-cell reconstitution after alpha-beta-depleted transplantation in children. Findings and limits, study-wide: Most T-cell counts and diversity one year after the transplant came from T cells that were newly produced.

A library of TCRbeta sequences, prepared with unique molecular identifiers, was generated. TCRdb fed the PCR reads into MiXCR, producing one record per CDR3 protein. The sample lists around 580,000 distinct CDR3 sequences; under 25% were seen once. V lost 4 bases and J 2 bases, leaving 15 bases between the germline ends. There are 15 residues in the CDR3. Germline V gives CDR1 SNHLY, CDR2 FYNNEI. In its sample, this clonotype was seen many times. Its antigen is unknown. The rearrangement joins TRBV2 to TRBJ2-7; the D is unclear. This clonotype originated in a boy less than two years old who had a stem cell transplant for acute myeloid leukemia, so the T cells may come from the graft donor. Sample: PBMCs, mostly from graft donor cells, taken 360 days after TCRalphabeta/CD19-depleted stem cell transplant. The CDR3 DNA is TGTGCCAGCAGTGGTTCGAAGCTAAAGACCTACGAGCAGTACTTC. It yields the protein CASSGSKLKTYEQYF.